Below, 8 T cell receptor beta chains from the same sample are listed, as sequenced in a study of blood T cell repertoires in COVID-19. Repertoires were generated with immunoSEQ multiplex PCR, while TCRdb's copy carries only in-frame clones and drops some. Of about 230,000 clones detected, around 84% appear once; the ten largest clones hold 11%. The material sequenced was peripheral blood. These receptors were obtained from a man aged 50 to 59 with COVID-19, enrolled during active disease.

This rearrangement joins TRBV9 to TRBJ1-3; D is uncertain. CDR3 size: 15 residues. Germline assignment: CDR1 SGDLS and CDR2 YYNGEE. The V end was cut by 4 bases, the J end by 0 bases, with 11 bases between. CDR3 coding DNA: TGTGCCAGCAGCCCAACACAGAGCTCTGGAAACACCATATATTTT. Translating gives CASSPTQSSGNTIYF.

The chain has TRBV9 and TRBJ2-7, with D possibly TRBD2 on 5 matching bases. V was shortened by 0 bases and J by 6 bases, with 10 bases between the two germline ends. In germline, CDR1 is SGDLS, CDR2 YYNGEE. The length of the CDR3 is 13 residues. CDR3 coding DNA: TGTGCCAGCAGCGTAGGCAGAAGCGGCGAGCAGTACTTC. This codes for CASSVGRSGEQYF. The whole variable domain, filled in from reference TRBV9 and TRBJ2-7, reads DSGVTQTPKHLITATGQRVTLRCSPRSGDLSVYWYQQSLDQGLQFLIQYYNGEERAKGNILERFSAQQFPDLHSELNLSSLELGDSALYFCASSVGRSGEQYFGPGTRLTVT.

The chain is built from TRBV6-6 and TRBJ2-7; possible D gene TRBD1, 7 bases. The length of the CDR3 is 14 residues. Germline values: CDR1 MNHNY, CDR2 SVGAGI (reference sequence). V shed 4 bases and J shed 1 base, with 11 bases lying between them. The CDR3 region is CASSSQGGSYEQYF. The DNA for the CDR3 is TGTGCCAGCAGTTCGCAGGGGGGATCCTACGAGCAGTACTTC.

As DNA, the CDR3 is TGTGCCAGCAGCCGAGTAGGGGACAGGGGGGTGCAGTACTTC. It specifies CASSRVGDRGVQYF. This chain uses TRBV5-5 with TRBJ2-7; 11 positions agree with TRBD1. This CDR3 is built from 14 residues. The J segment lost 9 bases and the V segment lost 4 bases, leaving 9 bases of the junction unmatched. Germline CDR1 SGHKS, CDR2 YYEKEE (reference sequence).

This chain joins TRBV5-1 and TRBJ2-7, with 8 bases matching TRBD1. CDR1 SGHRS and CDR2 YFSETQ come from the germline V gene. J gave up 3 bases and V 0 bases, and 5 bases lay outside the gene matches. The CDR3 spans 15 residues. The CDR3 coding sequence is TGCGCCAGCAGCTTGGGTGGGACAGGAAACTACGAGCAGTACTTC. Its translation is CASSLGGTGNYEQYF.

The genes are TRBV5-4 and TRBJ2-5; TRBD1 matches 7 bases. V gave up 4 bases and J gave up 4 bases; unmatched junction bases: 10. CDR1 and CDR2 from the germline V gene are SGHNT and YYREEE (reference sequence). The CDR3 loop spans 15 amino acids. The CDR3 DNA sequence: TGTGCCAGCAGCAGATCCGGGACAGCGGTAGAGACCCAGTACTTC. This sequence encodes CASSRSGTAVETQYF.

This chain joins TRBV27 and TRBJ2-1, with D hard to call. V lost 8 bases and J lost 5, with 7 bases in between. CDR1 MNHEY and CDR2 SMNVEV come from the germline V gene (reference sequence). The CDR3 is 11 amino acids. In nucleotides, the CDR3 is TGTGCCAGCCACAACCACAATGAGCAGTTCTTC. It yields the protein CASHNHNEQFF.

J is TRBJ1-2 and V is TRBV7-9; D not resolved. The CDR3 sequence is 13 residues long. Trimming removed 5 bases from V and 4 bases from J, with 11 bases in between. Per the germline V gene, CDR1 is SEHNR and CDR2 is FQNEAQ (reference sequence). The CDR3: CASSAVSVYGYTF. CDR3 DNA: TGTGCCAGCAGCGCTGTGAGTGTCTATGGCTACACCTTC.